The next 7 T cell receptor beta chains were all read from a single sample in a study of identical twins. TCRdb fed the 5' RACE reads into MiXCR, producing one record per CDR3 protein. Among around 960,000 distinct CDR3 sequences listed, approximately 13% were seen once. A further study also used this sample, focusing on yellow fever vaccine responses in identical twins.

Sequenced material: PBMCs. The receptors come from a young woman in good health.

This rearrangement joins TRBV5-1 to TRBJ2-1, with D perhaps matching TRBD1 (5 bases). The CDR3 loop spans 13 amino acids. The germline V and J ends were trimmed by 7 bases and 3 bases, with 11 bases remaining between them. Per germline, CDR1 SGHRS and CDR2 YFSETQ. The CDR3 reads CASGPDSYNEQFF. CDR3 nucleotide sequence: TGCGCCAGCGGACCCGACAGCTACAATGAGCAGTTCTTC.

In its sample, this clonotype was seen a few times. The CDR3 nucleotides are TGTGCCAGCAGCTTCGCAACTAGTTCGGGGCAGTTCTTC. Amino acids: CASSFATSSGQFF. The V gene is TRBV11-2, the J gene TRBJ2-1; the D gene is possibly TRBD2 (5 bases). Trimming pared 3 bases from V and 12 bases from J, leaving 15 bases between. From germline, CDR1 is SGHAT and CDR2 FQNNGV. CDR3 length: 13 residues.

This clonotype was seen a few times. The chain has TRBV9 and TRBJ2-1, with D uncertain. The CDR3 is made up of 12 amino acids. The germline gives CDR1 SGDLS, CDR2 YYNGEE. The germline V and J ends were trimmed by 4 bases and 7 bases, with 9 bases remaining between them. This CDR3 is CASSYTLNEQFF. CDR3 DNA sequence: TGTGCCAGCAGCTACACCTTAAATGAGCAGTTCTTC.

The gene calls are TRBV20-1 and TRBJ2-1; tentatively, D is TRBD1 or TRBD2 (6 bases each). Trimming took off 8 bases at V and 8 bases at J, with 22 bases between the two ends. Germline V gene data show CDR1 as DFQATT and CDR2 as SNEGSKA (reference sequence). The length of the CDR3 is 14 residues. The chain's CDR3 is CSTPGDGGADEQFF. In DNA form, the CDR3 reads TGCAGTACTCCGGGAGACGGGGGCGCCGATGAGCAGTTCTTC.

The V gene is TRBV7-2, the J gene TRBJ1-6; D remains ambiguous. Trimming shortened V by 0 bases and J by 2 bases, and 5 bases separated the two germline ends. The CDR3 extends over 15 amino acids. The germline V gene encodes CDR1 SGHTA and CDR2 FQGNSA. The DNA of the CDR3 is TGTGCCAGCAGCTTAGCAGGCCCCTATAATTCACCCCTCCACTTT. Amino acid sequence: CASSLAGPYNSPLHF.

The chain has TRBV27 and TRBJ2-2; TRBD1 aligns across 8 bases. This CDR3 has 18 residues. V lost 0 bases to trimming and J lost 7 bases; unmatched junction nucleotides: 13. Germline CDR1 MNHEY, CDR2 SMNVEV (reference sequence). The chain's CDR3 is CASSLSPLSSRGLGELFF. Written as DNA, the CDR3 is TGTGCCAGCAGTTTATCGCCCCTTTCTTCCAGGGGGCTCGGGGAGCTGTTTTTT.

In regard to this clonotype: A read error may produce the germline difference seen at one junction end. V and J are TRBV27 and TRBJ2-2; the D gene is possibly TRBD1 (5 bases). Germline CDR1 is MNHEY and CDR2 is SMNVEV (reference sequence). The CDR3 totals 15 residues. CDR3 residues: CASSISGLATGELFF. The CDR3 DNA reads as TGTGCCAGCAGTATATCAGGGTTGGCCACCGGGGAGCTGTTTTTT.